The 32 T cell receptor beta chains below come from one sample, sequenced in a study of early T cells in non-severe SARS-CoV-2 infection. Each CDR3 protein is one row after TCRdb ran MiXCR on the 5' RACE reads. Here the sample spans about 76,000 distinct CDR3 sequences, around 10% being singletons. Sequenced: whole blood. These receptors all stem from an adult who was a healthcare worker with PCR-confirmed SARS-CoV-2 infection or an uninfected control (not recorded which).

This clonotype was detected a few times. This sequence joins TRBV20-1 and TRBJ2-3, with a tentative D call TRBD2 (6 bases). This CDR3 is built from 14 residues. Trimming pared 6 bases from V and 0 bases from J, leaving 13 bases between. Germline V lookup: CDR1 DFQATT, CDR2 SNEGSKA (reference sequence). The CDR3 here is CSADVAESTDTQYF. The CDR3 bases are TGCAGTGCCGACGTAGCGGAAAGCACAGATACGCAGTATTTT.

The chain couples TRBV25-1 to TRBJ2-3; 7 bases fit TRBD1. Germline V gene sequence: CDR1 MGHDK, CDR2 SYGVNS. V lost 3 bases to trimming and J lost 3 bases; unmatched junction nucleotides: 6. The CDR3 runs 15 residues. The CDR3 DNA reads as TGTGCCAGCAGTGACTCCGGGACAGTGACAGATACGCAGTATTTT. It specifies CASSDSGTVTDTQYF.

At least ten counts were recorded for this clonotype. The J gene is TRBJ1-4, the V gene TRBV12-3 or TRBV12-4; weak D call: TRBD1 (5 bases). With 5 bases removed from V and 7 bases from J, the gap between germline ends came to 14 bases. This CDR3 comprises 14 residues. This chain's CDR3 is CASSPGTASEKLFF. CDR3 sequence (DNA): TGTGCCAGCAGTCCTGGGACCGCTTCTGAAAAACTGTTTTTT.

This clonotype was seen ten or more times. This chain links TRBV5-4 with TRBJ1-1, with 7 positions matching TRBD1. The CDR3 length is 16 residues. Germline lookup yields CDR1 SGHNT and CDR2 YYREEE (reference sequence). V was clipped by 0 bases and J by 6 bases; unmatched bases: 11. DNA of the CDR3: TGTGCCAGCAGCTTGGGGGTAGGGGGCCGAGAGCCTGAAGCTTTCTTT. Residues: CASSLGVGGREPEAFF.

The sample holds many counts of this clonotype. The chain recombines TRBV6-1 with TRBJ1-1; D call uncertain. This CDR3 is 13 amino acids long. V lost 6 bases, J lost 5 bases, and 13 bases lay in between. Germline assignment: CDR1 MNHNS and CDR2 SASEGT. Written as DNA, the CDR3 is TGTGCCAGCAGCGCGGACCGGGAAACTGAAGCTTTCTTT. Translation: CASSADRETEAFF.

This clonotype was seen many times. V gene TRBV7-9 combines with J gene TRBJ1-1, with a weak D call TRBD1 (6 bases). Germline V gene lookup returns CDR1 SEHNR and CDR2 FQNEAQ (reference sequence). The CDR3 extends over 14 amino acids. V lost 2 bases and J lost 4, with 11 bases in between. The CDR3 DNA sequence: TGTGCCAGCAGCTTACGACAAGGGGGCACTGAAGCTTTCTTT. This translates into CASSLRQGGTEAFF. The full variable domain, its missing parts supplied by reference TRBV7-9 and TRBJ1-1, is DTGVSQNPRHKITKRGQNVTFRCDPISEHNRLYWYRQTLGQGPEFLTYFQNEAQLEKSRLLSDRFSAERPKGSFSTLEIQRTEQGDSAMYLCASSLRQGGTEAFFGQGTRLTVV.

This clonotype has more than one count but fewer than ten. The CDR3 nucleotides read TGTGCCAGCAGCTCCCCGACAGGGGGAAATAACGAGCAGTACTTC. Translated, it gives CASSSPTGGNNEQYF. This chain connects TRBV7-2 to TRBJ2-7; 9 nucleotides agree with TRBD1. J lost 5 bases, V lost 4 bases, and 9 bases had no gene match. Looked up from germline, CDR1 is SGHTA and CDR2 is FQGNSA. The CDR3 totals 15 residues.

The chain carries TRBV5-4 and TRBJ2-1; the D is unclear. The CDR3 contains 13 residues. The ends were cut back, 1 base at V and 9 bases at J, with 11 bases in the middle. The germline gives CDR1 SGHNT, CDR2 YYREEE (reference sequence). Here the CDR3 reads CASSLFSGVEQFF. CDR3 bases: TGTGCCAGCAGCTTGTTCTCCGGAGTTGAGCAGTTCTTC.

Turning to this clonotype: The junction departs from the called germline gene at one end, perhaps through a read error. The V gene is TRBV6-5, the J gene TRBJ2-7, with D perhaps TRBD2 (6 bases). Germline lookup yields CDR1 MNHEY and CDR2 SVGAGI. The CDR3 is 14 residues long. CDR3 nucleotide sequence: TGTGCCAGCAGTCAACTAGCTCGGGCCTACGAGCGGTACTTC. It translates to CASSQLARAYERYF.

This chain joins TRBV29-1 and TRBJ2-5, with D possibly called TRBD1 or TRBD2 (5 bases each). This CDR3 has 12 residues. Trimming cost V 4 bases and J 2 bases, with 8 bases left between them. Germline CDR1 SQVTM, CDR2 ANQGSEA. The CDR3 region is CSVVGDQETQYF. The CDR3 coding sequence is TGCAGCGTTGTGGGGGATCAAGAGACCCAGTACTTC.

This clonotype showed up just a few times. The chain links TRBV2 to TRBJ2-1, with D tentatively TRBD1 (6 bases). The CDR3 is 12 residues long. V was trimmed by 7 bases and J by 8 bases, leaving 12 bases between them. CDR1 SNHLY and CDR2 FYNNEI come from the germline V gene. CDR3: CASTQGGDEQFF. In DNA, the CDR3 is TGTGCCAGCACCCAAGGGGGTGATGAGCAGTTCTTC.

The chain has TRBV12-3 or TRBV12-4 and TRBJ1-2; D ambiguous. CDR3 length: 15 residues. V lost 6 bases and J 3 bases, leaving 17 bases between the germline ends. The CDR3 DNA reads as TGTGCCAGCAGCTCCCCCTCCACTTGGGACTATGGCTACACCTTC. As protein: CASSSPSTWDYGYTF.

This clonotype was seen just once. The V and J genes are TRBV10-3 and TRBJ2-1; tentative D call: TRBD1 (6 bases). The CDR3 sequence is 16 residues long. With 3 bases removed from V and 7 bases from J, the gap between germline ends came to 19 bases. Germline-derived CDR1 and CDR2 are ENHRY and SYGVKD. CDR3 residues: CAISEPGALTQNEQFF. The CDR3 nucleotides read TGTGCCATCAGTGAACCAGGGGCCCTTACACAGAATGAGCAGTTCTTC.

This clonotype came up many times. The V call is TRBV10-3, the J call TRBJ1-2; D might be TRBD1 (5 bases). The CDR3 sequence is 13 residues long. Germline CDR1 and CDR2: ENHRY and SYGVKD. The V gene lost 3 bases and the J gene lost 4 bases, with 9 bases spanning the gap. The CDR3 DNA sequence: TGTGCCATCAGTGAACAAGGGGTCTATGGCTACACCTTC. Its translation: CAISEQGVYGYTF.

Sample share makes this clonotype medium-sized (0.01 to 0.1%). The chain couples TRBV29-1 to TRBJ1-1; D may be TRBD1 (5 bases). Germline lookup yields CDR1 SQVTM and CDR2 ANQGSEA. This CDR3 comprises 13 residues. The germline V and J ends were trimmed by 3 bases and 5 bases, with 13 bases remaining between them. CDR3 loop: CSVDGGRGTEAFF. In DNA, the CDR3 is TGCAGCGTTGATGGGGGAAGAGGTACTGAAGCTTTCTTT.

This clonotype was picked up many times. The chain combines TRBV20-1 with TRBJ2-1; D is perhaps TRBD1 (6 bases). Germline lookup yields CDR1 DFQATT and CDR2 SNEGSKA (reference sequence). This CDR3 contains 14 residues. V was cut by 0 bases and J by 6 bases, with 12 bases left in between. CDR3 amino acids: CSARDNQQGNEQFF. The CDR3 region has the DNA TGCAGTGCTAGAGATAATCAACAGGGCAATGAGCAGTTCTTC.

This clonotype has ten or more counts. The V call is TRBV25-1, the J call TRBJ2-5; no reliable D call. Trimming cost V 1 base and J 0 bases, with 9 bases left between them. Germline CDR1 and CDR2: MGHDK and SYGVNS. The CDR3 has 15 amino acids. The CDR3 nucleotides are TGTGCCAGCAGTGAATCTGCCGGACACCAAGAGACCCAGTACTTC. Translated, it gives CASSESAGHQETQYF.

For the CDR3, the DNA is TGTGCCAGCAGTTCTCGGGACTGCAGCTCCTACAATGAGCAGTTCTTC. Amino acids: CASSSRDCSSYNEQFF. This chain uses TRBV27 with TRBJ2-1; TRBD2 might be the D (6 bases). With 4 bases removed from V and 0 bases from J, the gap between germline ends came to 13 bases. Germline V gene lookup returns CDR1 MNHEY and CDR2 SMNVEV (reference sequence). The CDR3 totals 16 residues.

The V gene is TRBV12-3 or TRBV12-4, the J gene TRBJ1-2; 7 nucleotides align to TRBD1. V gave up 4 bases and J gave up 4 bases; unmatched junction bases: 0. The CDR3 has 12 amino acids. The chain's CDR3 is CASSWDSYGYTF. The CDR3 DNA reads TGTGCCAGCAGTTGGGACAGCTATGGCTACACCTTC.

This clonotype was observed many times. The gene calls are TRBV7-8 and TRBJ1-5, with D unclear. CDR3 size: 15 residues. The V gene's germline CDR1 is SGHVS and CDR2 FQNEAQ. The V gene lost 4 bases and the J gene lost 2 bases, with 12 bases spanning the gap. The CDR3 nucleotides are TGTGCCAGCAGCTCAGAGGGCGGGGGCAATCAGCCCCAGCATTTT. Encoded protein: CASSSEGGGNQPQHF. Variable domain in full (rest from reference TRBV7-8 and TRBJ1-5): GAGVSQSPRYKVAKRGQDVALRCDPISGHVSLFWYQQALGQGPEFLTYFQNEAQLDKSGLPSDRFFAERPEGSVSTLKIQRTQQEDSAVYLCASSSEGGGNQPQHFGDGTRLSIL.

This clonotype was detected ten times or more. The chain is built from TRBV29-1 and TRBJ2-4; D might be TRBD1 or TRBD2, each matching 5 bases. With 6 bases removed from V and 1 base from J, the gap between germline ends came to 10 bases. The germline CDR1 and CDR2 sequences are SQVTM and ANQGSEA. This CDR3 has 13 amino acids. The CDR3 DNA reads TGCAGCGTCGGAGAGGGGGCCAAAAACATTCAGTACTTC. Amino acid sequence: CSVGEGAKNIQYF.

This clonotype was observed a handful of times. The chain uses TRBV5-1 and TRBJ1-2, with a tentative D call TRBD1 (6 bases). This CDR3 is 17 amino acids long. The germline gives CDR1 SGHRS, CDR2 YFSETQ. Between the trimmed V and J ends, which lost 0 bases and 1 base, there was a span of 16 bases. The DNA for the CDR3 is TGCGCCAGCAGCTTGGATATGGGGGCTAGTAGTAACTATGGCTACACCTTC. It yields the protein CASSLDMGASSNYGYTF.

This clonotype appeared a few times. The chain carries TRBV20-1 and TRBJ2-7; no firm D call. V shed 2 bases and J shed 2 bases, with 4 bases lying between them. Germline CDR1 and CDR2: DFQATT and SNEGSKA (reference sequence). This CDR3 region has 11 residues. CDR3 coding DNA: TGCAGTGCTAGAAATCCCTACGAGCAGTACTTC. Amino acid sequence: CSARNPYEQYF.

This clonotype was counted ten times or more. The CDR3: CASSQASRGGYNEQFF. In DNA, the CDR3 is TGCGCCAGCAGCCAAGCCTCCAGGGGCGGGTACAATGAGCAGTTCTTC. The V gene is TRBV4-3, the J gene TRBJ2-1; TRBD1 might be the D (6 bases). Germline loops: CDR1 LGHNA, CDR2 YSLEER. Between the trimmed V and J ends, which lost 1 base and 4 bases, there was a span of 14 bases. This CDR3 spans 16 amino acids.

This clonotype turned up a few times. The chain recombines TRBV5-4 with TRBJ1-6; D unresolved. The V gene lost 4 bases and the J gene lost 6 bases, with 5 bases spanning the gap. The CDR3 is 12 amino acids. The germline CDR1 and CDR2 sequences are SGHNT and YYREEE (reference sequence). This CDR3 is CASSMPNSPLHF. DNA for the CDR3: TGTGCCAGCAGCATGCCTAATTCACCCCTCCACTTT.

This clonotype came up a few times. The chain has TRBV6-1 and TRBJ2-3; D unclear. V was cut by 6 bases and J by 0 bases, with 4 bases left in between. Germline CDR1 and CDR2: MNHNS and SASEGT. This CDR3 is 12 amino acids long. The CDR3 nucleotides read TGTGCCAGCAGAGACAGCACAGATACGCAGTATTTT. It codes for CASRDSTDTQYF.

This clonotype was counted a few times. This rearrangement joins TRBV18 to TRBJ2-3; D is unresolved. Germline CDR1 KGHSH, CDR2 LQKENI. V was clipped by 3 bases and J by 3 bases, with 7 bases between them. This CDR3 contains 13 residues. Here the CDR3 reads CASSPSQTDTQYF. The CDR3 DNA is TGTGCCAGCTCACCGTCGCAAACAGATACGCAGTATTTT.

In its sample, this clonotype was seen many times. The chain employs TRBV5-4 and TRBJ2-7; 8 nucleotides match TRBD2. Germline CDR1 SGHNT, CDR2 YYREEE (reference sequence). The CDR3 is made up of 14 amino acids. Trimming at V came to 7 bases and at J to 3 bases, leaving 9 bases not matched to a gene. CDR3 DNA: TGTGCCAGCTCCCCCGGGAGCGGGGGCTACGAGCAGTACTTC. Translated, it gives CASSPGSGGYEQYF.

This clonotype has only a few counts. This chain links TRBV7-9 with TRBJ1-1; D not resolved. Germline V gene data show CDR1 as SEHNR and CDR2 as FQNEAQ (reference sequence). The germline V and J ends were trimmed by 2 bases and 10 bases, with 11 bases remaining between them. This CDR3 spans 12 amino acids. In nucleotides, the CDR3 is TGTGCCAGCAGCTTAAAGGCGTTGGGAGCTTTCTTT. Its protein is CASSLKALGAFF.

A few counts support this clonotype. CDR3 residues: CASSPISEGNTDTQYF. The CDR3 DNA reads TGTGCCAGCTCACCGATCAGCGAAGGGAACACAGATACGCAGTATTTT. V is TRBV18 and J is TRBJ2-3; no definite D call. In germline, CDR1 is KGHSH, CDR2 LQKENI. Trimming shortened V by 3 bases and J by 2 bases, and 15 bases separated the two germline ends. The CDR3 is 16 amino acids.

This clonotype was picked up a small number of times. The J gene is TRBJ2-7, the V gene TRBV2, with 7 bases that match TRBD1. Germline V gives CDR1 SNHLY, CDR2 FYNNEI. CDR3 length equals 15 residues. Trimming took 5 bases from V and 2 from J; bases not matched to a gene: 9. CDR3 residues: CASSPDLGTAYEQYF. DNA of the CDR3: TGTGCCAGCAGTCCTGACCTGGGGACAGCCTACGAGCAGTACTTC.

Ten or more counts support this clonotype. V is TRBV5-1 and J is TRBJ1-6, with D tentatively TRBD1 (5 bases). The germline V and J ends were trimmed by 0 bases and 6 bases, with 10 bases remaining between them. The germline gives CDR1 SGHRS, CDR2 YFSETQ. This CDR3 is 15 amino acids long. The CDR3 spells CASSLGQGPNSPLHF. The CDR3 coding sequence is TGCGCCAGCAGCTTGGGGCAGGGTCCTAATTCACCCCTCCACTTT. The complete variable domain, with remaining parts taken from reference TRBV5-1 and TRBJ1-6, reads KAGVTQTPRYLIKTRGQQVTLSCSPISGHRSVSWYQQTPGQGLQFLFEYFSETQRNKGNFPGRFSGRQFSNSRSEMNVSTLELGDSALYLCASSLGQGPNSPLHFGNGTRLTVT.